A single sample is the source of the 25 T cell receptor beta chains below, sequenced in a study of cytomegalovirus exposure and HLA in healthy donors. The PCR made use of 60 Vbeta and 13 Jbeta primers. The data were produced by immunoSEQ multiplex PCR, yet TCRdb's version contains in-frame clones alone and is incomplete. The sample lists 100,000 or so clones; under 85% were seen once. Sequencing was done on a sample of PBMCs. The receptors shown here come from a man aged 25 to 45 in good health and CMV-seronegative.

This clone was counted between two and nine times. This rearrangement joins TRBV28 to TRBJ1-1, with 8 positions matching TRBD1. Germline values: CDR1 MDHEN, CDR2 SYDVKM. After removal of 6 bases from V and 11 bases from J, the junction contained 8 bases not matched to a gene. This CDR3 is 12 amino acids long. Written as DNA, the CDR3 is TGTGCCAGCAGCTCTGGGACAGGCATTGCTTTCTTT. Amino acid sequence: CASSSGTGIAFF.

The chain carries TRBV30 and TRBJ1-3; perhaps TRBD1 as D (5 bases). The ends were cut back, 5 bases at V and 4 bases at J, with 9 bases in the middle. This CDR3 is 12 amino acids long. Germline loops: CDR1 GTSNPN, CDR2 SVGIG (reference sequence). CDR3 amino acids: CAWGGSGNTIYF. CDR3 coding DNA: TGTGCCTGGGGGGGGTCCGGAAACACCATATATTTT.

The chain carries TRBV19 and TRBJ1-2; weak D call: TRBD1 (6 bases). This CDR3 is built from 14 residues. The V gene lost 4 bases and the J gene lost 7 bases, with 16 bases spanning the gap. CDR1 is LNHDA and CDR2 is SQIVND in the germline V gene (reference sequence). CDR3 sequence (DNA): TGTGCCAGTAGTAGTGGGGGCAGTGAATTTGGCTACACCTTC. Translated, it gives CASSSGGSEFGYTF.

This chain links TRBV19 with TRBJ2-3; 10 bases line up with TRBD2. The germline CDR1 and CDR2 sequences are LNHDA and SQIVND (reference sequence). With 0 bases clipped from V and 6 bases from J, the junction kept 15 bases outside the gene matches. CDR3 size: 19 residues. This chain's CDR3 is CASSIESGRVASGGDTQYF. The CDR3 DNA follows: TGTGCCAGTAGTATAGAATCGGGAAGAGTGGCTAGCGGGGGTGATACGCAGTATTTT.

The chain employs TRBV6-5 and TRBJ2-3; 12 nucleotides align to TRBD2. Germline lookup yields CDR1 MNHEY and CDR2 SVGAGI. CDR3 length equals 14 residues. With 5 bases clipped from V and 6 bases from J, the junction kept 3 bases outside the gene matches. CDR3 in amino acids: CASSRTSGTDTQYF. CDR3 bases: TGTGCCAGCAGTCGGACTAGCGGGACGGATACGCAGTATTTT.

The CDR3 region has the DNA TGTGCCAGCAGTTTTGGGGACAGGACCCCCTACGAGCAGTACTTC. This gives the protein CASSFGDRTPYEQYF. This chain joins TRBV27 and TRBJ2-7; 8 nucleotides match TRBD1. CDR3 size: 15 residues. Germline V gene sequence: CDR1 MNHEY, CDR2 SMNVEV (reference sequence). V lost 3 bases to trimming and J lost 2 bases; unmatched junction nucleotides: 6.

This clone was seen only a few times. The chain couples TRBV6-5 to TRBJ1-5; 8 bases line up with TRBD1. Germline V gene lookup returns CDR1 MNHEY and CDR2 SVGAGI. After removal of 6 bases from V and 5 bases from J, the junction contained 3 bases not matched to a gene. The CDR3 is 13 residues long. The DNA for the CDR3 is TGTGCCAGCAGACTGACAGGGGATCAGCCCCAGCATTTT. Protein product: CASRLTGDQPQHF.

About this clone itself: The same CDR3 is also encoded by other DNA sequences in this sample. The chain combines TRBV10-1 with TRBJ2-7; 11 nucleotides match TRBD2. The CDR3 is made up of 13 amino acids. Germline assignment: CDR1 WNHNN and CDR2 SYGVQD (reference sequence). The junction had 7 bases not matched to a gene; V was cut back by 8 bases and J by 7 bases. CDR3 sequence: CASGGLAAREQYF. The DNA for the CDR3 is TGCGCCAGCGGGGGACTAGCGGCGCGGGAGCAGTACTTC.

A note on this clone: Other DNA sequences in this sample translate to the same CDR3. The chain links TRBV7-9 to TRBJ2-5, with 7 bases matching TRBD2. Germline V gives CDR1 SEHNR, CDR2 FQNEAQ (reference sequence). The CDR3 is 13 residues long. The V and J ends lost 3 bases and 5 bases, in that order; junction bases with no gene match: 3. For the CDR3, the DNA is TGTGCCAGCAGCTTGGCGGGGGTGGAGACCCAGTACTTC. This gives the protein CASSLAGVETQYF.

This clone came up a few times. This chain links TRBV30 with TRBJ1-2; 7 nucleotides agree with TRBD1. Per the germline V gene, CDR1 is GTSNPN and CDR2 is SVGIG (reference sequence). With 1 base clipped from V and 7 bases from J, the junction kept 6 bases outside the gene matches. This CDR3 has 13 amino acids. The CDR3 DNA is TGTGCCTGGAGTGCCGGGACAGATCTTGGCTACACCTTC. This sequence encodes CAWSAGTDLGYTF.

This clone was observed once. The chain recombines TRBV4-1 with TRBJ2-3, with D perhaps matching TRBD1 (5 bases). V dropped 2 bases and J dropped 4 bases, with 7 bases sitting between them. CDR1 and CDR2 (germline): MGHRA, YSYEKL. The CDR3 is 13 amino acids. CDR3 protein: CASSQTQADTQYF. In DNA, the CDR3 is TGCGCCAGCAGCCAAACACAGGCAGATACGCAGTATTTT.

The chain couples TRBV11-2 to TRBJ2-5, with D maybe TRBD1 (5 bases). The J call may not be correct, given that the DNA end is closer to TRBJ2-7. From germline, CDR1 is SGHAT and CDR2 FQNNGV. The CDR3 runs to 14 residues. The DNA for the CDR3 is TGTGCCAGCAGCCCCAATGGGGCCTCCTACGAGCAGTACTTC. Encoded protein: CASSPNGASYEQYF.

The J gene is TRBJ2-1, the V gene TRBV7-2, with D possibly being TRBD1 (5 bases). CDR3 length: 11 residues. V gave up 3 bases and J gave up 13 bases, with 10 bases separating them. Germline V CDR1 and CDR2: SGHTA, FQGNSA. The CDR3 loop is CASSLRQSQFF. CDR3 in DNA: TGTGCCAGCAGCTTGCGACAGTCCCAGTTCTTC.

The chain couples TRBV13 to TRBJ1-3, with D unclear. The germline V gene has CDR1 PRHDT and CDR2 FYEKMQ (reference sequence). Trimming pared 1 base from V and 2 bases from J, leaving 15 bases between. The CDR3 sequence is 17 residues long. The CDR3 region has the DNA TGTGCCAGCAGCTTAGAGGGCGGGGTCTTGGCTGGAAACACCATATATTTT. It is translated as CASSLEGGVLAGNTIYF.

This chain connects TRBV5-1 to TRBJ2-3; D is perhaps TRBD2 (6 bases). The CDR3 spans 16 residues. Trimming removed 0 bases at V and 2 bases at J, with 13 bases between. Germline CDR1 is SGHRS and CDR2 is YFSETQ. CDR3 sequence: CASSLVVAASTDTQYF. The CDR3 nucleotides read TGCGCCAGCAGCTTGGTAGTAGCGGCCTCCACAGATACGCAGTATTTT.

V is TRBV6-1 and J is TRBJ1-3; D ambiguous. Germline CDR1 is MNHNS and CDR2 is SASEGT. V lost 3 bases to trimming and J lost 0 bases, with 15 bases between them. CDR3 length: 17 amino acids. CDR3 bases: TGTGCCAGCAGTGAGGAGGGCCGAAGTTACTCTGGAAACACCATATATTTT. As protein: CASSEEGRSYSGNTIYF.

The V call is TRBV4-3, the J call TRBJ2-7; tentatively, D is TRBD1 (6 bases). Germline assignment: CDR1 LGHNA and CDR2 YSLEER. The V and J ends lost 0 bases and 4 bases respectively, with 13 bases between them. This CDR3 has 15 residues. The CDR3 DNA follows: TGCGCCAGCAGCCAAGACAGGGGCCGGTCGTACGAGCAGTACTTC. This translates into CASSQDRGRSYEQYF.

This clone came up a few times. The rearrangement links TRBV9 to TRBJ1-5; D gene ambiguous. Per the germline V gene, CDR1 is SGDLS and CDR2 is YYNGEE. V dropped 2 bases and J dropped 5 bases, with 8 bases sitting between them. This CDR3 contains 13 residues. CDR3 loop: CASSVAEDQPQHF. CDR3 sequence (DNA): TGTGCCAGCAGCGTGGCGGAGGATCAGCCCCAGCATTTT.

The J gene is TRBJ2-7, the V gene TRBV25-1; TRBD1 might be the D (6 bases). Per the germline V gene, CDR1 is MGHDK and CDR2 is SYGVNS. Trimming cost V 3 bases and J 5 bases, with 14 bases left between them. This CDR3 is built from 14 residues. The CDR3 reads CASSDTIQGNEQYF. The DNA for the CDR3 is TGTGCCAGCAGTGATACGATACAGGGTAACGAGCAGTACTTC.

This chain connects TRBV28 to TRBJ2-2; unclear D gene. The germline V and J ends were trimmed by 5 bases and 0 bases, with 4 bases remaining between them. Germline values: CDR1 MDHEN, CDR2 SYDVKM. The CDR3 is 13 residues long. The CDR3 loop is CASSEPNTGELFF. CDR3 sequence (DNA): TGTGCCAGCAGTGAGCCGAACACCGGGGAGCTGTTTTTT.

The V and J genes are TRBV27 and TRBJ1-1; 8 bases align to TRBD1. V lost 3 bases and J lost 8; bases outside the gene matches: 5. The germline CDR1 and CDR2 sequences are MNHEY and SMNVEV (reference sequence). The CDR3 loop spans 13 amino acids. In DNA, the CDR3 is TGTGCCAGCAGTTTTGGGACAGGAAGAGAAGCTTTCTTT. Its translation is CASSFGTGREAFF.

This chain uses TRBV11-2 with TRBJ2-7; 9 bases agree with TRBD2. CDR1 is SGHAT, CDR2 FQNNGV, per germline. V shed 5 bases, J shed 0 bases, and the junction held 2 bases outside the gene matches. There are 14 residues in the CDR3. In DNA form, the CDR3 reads TGTGCCAGCAGCCTGGGACTAGCCTCCTACGAGCAGTACTTC. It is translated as CASSLGLASYEQYF.

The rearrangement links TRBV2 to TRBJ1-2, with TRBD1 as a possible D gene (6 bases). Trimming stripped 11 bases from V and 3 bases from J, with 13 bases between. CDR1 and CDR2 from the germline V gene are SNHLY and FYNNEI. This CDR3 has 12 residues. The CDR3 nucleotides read TGTGCCCAGGCAAAGGGGGACTATGGCTACACCTTC. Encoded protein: CAQAKGDYGYTF.

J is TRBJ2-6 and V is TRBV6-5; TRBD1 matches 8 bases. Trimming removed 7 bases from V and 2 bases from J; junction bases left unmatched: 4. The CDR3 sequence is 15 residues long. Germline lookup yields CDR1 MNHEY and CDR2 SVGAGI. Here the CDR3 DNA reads TGTGCCAGCACCGAACAGGGGGCTGGGGCCAACGTCCTGACTTTC. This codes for CASTEQGAGANVLTF.

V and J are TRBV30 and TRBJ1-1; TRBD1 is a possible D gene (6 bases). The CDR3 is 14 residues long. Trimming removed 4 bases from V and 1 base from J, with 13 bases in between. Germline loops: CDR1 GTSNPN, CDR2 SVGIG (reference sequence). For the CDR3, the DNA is TGTGCCTGGAAGAAGGACAGCTCGAACACTGAAGCTTTCTTT. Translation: CAWKKDSSNTEAFF.